One and the same sample provided the 21 T cell receptor beta chains below, sequenced in a study of blood T cell repertoires in COVID-19. Produced via immunoSEQ multiplex PCR; TCRdb's table is partial and in-frame only. Counted here are about 180,000 clones, 70% to 90% occurring once; the ten biggest clones make up approximately 10%. Sequenced: peripheral blood. Every receptor here comes from a human donor with active or convalescent COVID-19. The donor label of this sample is uncertain.

V is TRBV6-5 and J is TRBJ1-6, with D possibly matching TRBD1 (5 bases). The CDR3 extends over 13 amino acids. Trimming stripped 5 bases from V and 10 bases from J, with 12 bases between. From germline, CDR1 is MNHEY and CDR2 SVGAGI. CDR3 residues: CASSKGLESPLHF. The CDR3 coding sequence is TGTGCCAGCAGTAAGGGACTGGAATCACCCCTCCACTTT.

This clone was observed a single time. The gene calls are TRBV2 and TRBJ2-1; 11 nucleotides align to TRBD1. The CDR3 sequence is 15 residues long. CDR1 SNHLY and CDR2 FYNNEI come from the germline V gene. V lost 3 bases, J lost 6 bases, and 4 bases stayed unmatched. In DNA form, the CDR3 reads TGTGCCAGCAGTGAGTGGGGACAGGGGGTCAATGAGCAGTTCTTC. Its protein is CASSEWGQGVNEQFF.

DNA for the CDR3: TGCAGCGTCCGAGCAGGGTTAACCTACGAGCAGTACTTC. This codes for CSVRAGLTYEQYF. The J gene is TRBJ2-7, the V gene TRBV29-1, with D tentatively TRBD1 (5 bases). Deletions cut 6 bases from V and 2 bases from J, with 14 bases between. The CDR3 extends over 13 amino acids. From germline, CDR1 is SQVTM and CDR2 ANQGSEA.

The rearrangement joins TRBV6-5 to TRBJ2-5, with D perhaps TRBD1 (6 bases). Trimming shortened V by 6 bases and J by 1 base, and 9 bases separated the two germline ends. Germline CDR1 is MNHEY and CDR2 is SVGAGI. The CDR3 covers 13 residues. CDR3 sequence reads: CASRLDSQETQYF. Here the CDR3 DNA reads TGTGCCAGCAGACTGGACAGCCAAGAGACCCAGTACTTC.

This sequence joins TRBV4-2 and TRBJ2-3; D possibly corresponds to TRBD2 (5 bases). The CDR3 has 15 amino acids. Germline CDR1 reads LGHNA; CDR2 reads YNFKEQ. V was trimmed by 0 bases and J by 1 base, leaving 8 bases between them. The CDR3 reads CASSQDMRGTDTQYF. The CDR3 nucleotides are TGTGCCAGCAGCCAAGATATGAGGGGCACAGATACGCAGTATTTT.

The chain combines TRBV20-1 with TRBJ2-1; a weak D match, TRBD2 (6 bases). The ends were cut back, 3 bases at V and 1 base at J, with 13 bases in the middle. Germline-derived CDR1 and CDR2 are DFQATT and SNEGSKA (reference sequence). This CDR3 is built from 15 residues. The DNA for the CDR3 is TGCAGTGCTAGTGGAGGGCAAGGATCCTACAATGAGCAGTTCTTC. This gives the protein CSASGGQGSYNEQFF.

This chain links TRBV11-3 with TRBJ2-7; D may be TRBD1 (6 bases). Germline CDR1 SGHNT, CDR2 YENEEA. The CDR3 is 15 residues long. V lost 5 bases and J lost 4, with 18 bases in between. Here the CDR3 reads CASSRGQYHGYEQYF. In DNA, the CDR3 is TGTGCCAGCAGCCGGGGACAATATCACGGGTACGAGCAGTACTTC.

The chain links TRBV11-3 to TRBJ2-2; 7 bases are a match to TRBD1. Germline V gene data show CDR1 as SGHNT and CDR2 as YENEEA. This CDR3 has 15 amino acids. V shed 5 bases, J shed 5 bases, and the junction held 8 bases outside the gene matches. CDR3: CASSRRQGTTGELFF. In DNA, the CDR3 is TGTGCCAGCAGCCGTCGACAGGGAACGACCGGGGAGCTGTTTTTT.

There are a few counts of this clone. The genes are TRBV18 and TRBJ1-1, with D possibly TRBD1 on 6 matching bases. The germline CDR1 and CDR2 sequences are KGHSH and LQKENI. V gave up 0 bases and J gave up 7 bases, with 12 bases separating them. The CDR3 runs 14 residues. For the CDR3, the DNA is TGTGCCAGCTCACCACCGGGGGGGGCGGGTGAAGCTTTCTTT. Its translation: CASSPPGGAGEAFF.

This clone occurred once. This chain links TRBV10-3 with TRBJ1-1; tentative D call: TRBD1 (5 bases). The germline V gene has CDR1 ENHRY and CDR2 SYGVKD. The CDR3 runs 12 residues. The ends were cut back, 10 bases at V and 8 bases at J, with 17 bases in the middle. As DNA, the CDR3 is TGTGCCAAAAGTTTCCCCCCAGGGGAAGCTTTCTTT. Encoded protein: CAKSFPPGEAFF.

This rearrangement joins TRBV4-1 to TRBJ2-3; 14 nucleotides line up with TRBD2. The V segment lost 7 bases and the J segment 3 bases; nucleotides outside the gene matches: 9. The CDR3 extends over 17 amino acids. Germline V CDR1 and CDR2: MGHRA, YSYEKL. CDR3 region: CASTSGLAGVLTDTQYF. CDR3 DNA: TGCGCCAGCACCTCGGGACTAGCGGGAGTTTTAACAGATACGCAGTATTTT.

The chain couples TRBV28 to TRBJ1-1; D remains ambiguous. CDR1 and CDR2 from the germline V gene are MDHEN and SYDVKM. The length of the CDR3 is 15 residues. V was cut by 5 bases and J by 11 bases, with 24 bases left in between. This chain's CDR3 is CASSPYSREIRVAFF. The CDR3 DNA reads as TGTGCCAGCAGTCCGTACTCCCGGGAGATCCGCGTCGCTTTCTTT.

V gene TRBV29-1 combines with J gene TRBJ1-2; D gene ambiguous. V was cut by 7 bases and J by 7 bases, with 25 bases left in between. Germline loops: CDR1 SQVTM, CDR2 ANQGSEA. There are 15 residues in the CDR3. CDR3 in amino acids: CSAPPGGWMFGGYTF. The CDR3 bases are TGCAGCGCGCCCCCCGGCGGGTGGATGTTCGGTGGCTACACCTTC. The complete variable domain, with remaining parts taken from reference TRBV29-1 and TRBJ1-2, reads SAVISQKPSRDICQRGTSLTIQCQVDSQVTMMFWYRQQPGQSLTLIATANQGSEATYESGFVIDKFPISRPNLTFSTLTVSNMSPEDSSIYLCSAPPGGWMFGGYTFGSGTRLTVV.

This clone came up a few times. The gene calls are TRBV7-9 and TRBJ2-2; the D gene is possibly TRBD1 (6 bases). Trimming shortened V by 4 bases and J by 6 bases, and 9 bases separated the two germline ends. Germline CDR1 is SEHNR and CDR2 is FQNEAQ (reference sequence). This CDR3 is built from 13 residues. CDR3 sequence: CASSSTGPGELFF. DNA of the CDR3: TGTGCCAGCAGCTCCACAGGGCCCGGGGAGCTGTTTTTT.

J is TRBJ2-2 and V is TRBV6-5; the match to TRBD1 covers 7 bases. V gave up 11 bases and J gave up 4 bases; unmatched junction bases: 7. CDR3 length equals 13 residues. Germline CDR1 MNHEY, CDR2 SVGAGI. CDR3 residues: CAAQGFITGELFF. The DNA for the CDR3 is TGTGCCGCACAGGGGTTTATCACCGGGGAGCTGTTTTTT.

V and J are TRBV5-1 and TRBJ2-1; TRBD2 is a possible D gene (6 bases). The V end lost 3 bases, the J end lost 0 bases, and 16 bases lay between the germline ends. The CDR3 extends over 17 amino acids. Germline loops: CDR1 SGHRS, CDR2 YFSETQ. The CDR3, as DNA: TGCGCCAGCAGCTCTCTGGACCGACTAGGCTCCTACAATGAGCAGTTCTTC. It yields the protein CASSSLDRLGSYNEQFF.

This chain joins TRBV11-2 and TRBJ2-2; D perhaps matches TRBD2 (6 bases). Germline loops: CDR1 SGHAT, CDR2 FQNNGV. The V end was cut by 6 bases, the J end by 5 bases, with 16 bases between. The CDR3 is made up of 15 amino acids. Here the CDR3 DNA reads TGTGCCAGCAGTCCCGGGGGAAGACTAACCGGGGAGCTGTTTTTT. Residues: CASSPGGRLTGELFF.

The chain couples TRBV9 to TRBJ1-6; 7 bases are shared with TRBD1. Looked up from germline, CDR1 is SGDLS and CDR2 is YYNGEE. V lost 3 bases and J lost 3; bases outside the gene matches: 9. The CDR3 consists of 17 residues. The CDR3: CASSDPPGQNYNSPLHF. In nucleotides, the CDR3 is TGTGCCAGCAGCGATCCTCCGGGACAGAACTATAATTCACCCCTCCACTTT.

The chain is built from TRBV11-2 and TRBJ2-1, with TRBD2 identical over 9 bases. Looked up from germline, CDR1 is SGHAT and CDR2 is FQNNGV. The V segment lost 4 bases and the J segment 7 bases; nucleotides outside the gene matches: 11. This CDR3 region has 16 residues. CDR3 residues: CASSSHSSGSWNEQFF. The CDR3 DNA is TGTGCCAGCAGCTCACACAGTAGCGGGAGTTGGAATGAGCAGTTCTTC.

The sample holds one count of this clone. This chain links TRBV6-1 with TRBJ2-7, with TRBD2 identical over 8 bases. The CDR3 spans 13 residues. With 5 bases clipped from V and 3 bases from J, the junction kept 3 bases outside the gene matches. Germline V gene lookup returns CDR1 MNHNS and CDR2 SASEGT. The CDR3 spells CASSLSGSYEQYF. The DNA for the CDR3 is TGTGCCAGCAGTCTCAGCGGGAGCTACGAGCAGTACTTC.

The chain couples TRBV27 to TRBJ2-1; possible D gene TRBD2, 6 bases. From germline, CDR1 is MNHEY and CDR2 SMNVEV (reference sequence). V lost 0 bases to trimming and J lost 10 bases, with 13 bases between them. The CDR3 covers 14 residues. In nucleotides, the CDR3 is TGTGCCAGCAGTTTATCATACGGGGGACGGGAGCAGTTCTTC. Protein sequence: CASSLSYGGREQFF.